These T cell receptor beta chains were read from a single sample in a study of T-cell memory formation after mild COVID-19. TCRdb passed the 5' RACE reads through MiXCR, listing each CDR3 protein once. The sample holds over 350,000 distinct CDR3 sequences, 15% to 20% seen once. What was sequenced was PBMCs or a T cell subset sorted from them (not recorded which). The receptors stem from a man in his late teens or twenties who had mild COVID-19 (a few samples of this study predate the infection). Cell type and time point are not known. CDR3s include the opening cysteine and the closing phenylalanine or tryptophan. Fields, in order: CDR3 protein, CDR3 DNA, D gene, J gene, clone size, V gene. The D gene is left open where the match is weak. Expanded clones get a size class; other rows say once, few or many, or leave the size out.

CASSFKGGGSYQDTQYF TGTGCCAGCAGCTTTAAGGGAGGCGGGAGTTATCAAGATACGCAGTATTTT TRBD2 TRBJ2-3 . TRBV7-9
CASNPEAGLYAGGSTDTQYF TGTGCCAGCAACCCCGAGGCGGGCCTGTACGCGGGGGGAAGCACAGATACGCAGTATTTT TRBD2 TRBJ2-3 few TRBV6-5
CASSVGSSYNSPLHF TGTGCCAGCAGCGTAGGGAGCTCCTATAATTCACCCCTCCACTTT . TRBJ1-6 . TRBV9
CASSVDSRAGELFF TGTGCCAGCAGCGTAGATTCCAGGGCCGGGGAGCTGTTTTTT . TRBJ2-2 . TRBV9
CASSLPSGGARELFF TGTGCCAGCAGCTTACCTAGCGGGGGGGCCCGGGAGCTGTTTTTT TRBD2 TRBJ2-2 few TRBV11-2
CASSLGGLQRDIQYF TGCGCCAGCAGCTTGGGGGGACTCCAGCGGGACATTCAGTACTTC . TRBJ2-4 few TRBV5-1
CASSHSDWPLHF TGTGCCAGCAGTCACTCGGATTGGCCCCTCCACTTT . TRBJ1-6 few TRBV6-2/TRBV6-3
CASTNGQGTEAFF TGTGCCAGCACCAACGGACAGGGCACTGAAGCTTTCTTT TRBD1 TRBJ1-1 few TRBV6-2/TRBV6-3
CASSQSGGNTGELFF TGCGCCAGCAGCCAGAGCGGGGGCAACACCGGGGAGCTGTTTTTT TRBD2 TRBJ2-2 . TRBV4-1
CASSHHRLISGNTIYF TGTGCCAGCAGCCATCATAGACTGATCTCTGGAAACACCATATATTTT . TRBJ1-3 few TRBV7-8
CSVEKRLAADTQYF TGCAGCGTTGAGAAAAGACTCGCCGCAGATACGCAGTATTTT . TRBJ2-3 . TRBV29-1
CASSLWTYEQYF TGTGCCAGCAGCTTGTGGACGTACGAGCAGTACTTC . TRBJ2-7 . TRBV5-6
CSSVSLARETQYF TGCAGCTCCGTCAGTCTAGCCAGGGAGACCCAGTACTTC . TRBJ2-5 . TRBV29-1
CATSDLGGGSTDTQYF TGTGCCACCAGTGATTTAGGAGGGGGTAGCACAGATACGCAGTATTTT . TRBJ2-3 . TRBV24-1
CATSREVSGMETQYF TGTGCCACCAGCAGAGAGGTCAGCGGGATGGAGACCCAGTACTTC TRBD2 TRBJ2-5 . TRBV15
CSASVSGTGNEKLFF TGCAGTGCTAGCGTATCAGGGACGGGGAATGAAAAACTGTTTTTT . TRBJ1-4 . TRBV20-1
CASSPNREGGYTF TGTGCCAGCAGTCCTAACAGGGAGGGGGGCTACACCTTC . TRBJ1-2 many TRBV12-3/TRBV12-4
CASSFGAIEKLFF TGTGCCAGCAGTTTCGGGGCGATAGAAAAACTGTTTTTT . TRBJ1-4 . TRBV12-3/TRBV12-4
CSVDPRDTQYF TGCAGCGTTGATCCCCGGGATACGCAGTATTTT . TRBJ2-3 few TRBV29-1
CASSYSTVGGTDTQYF TGTGCCAGCAGTTACTCGACGGTGGGTGGCACAGATACGCAGTATTTT . TRBJ2-3 . TRBV6-6
CASSFTRRGYTF TGTGCCAGTTCTTTTACCCGCCGAGGCTACACCTTC . TRBJ1-2 . TRBV19
CASSLPRGLDTDTQYF TGTGCCAGCAGCTTACCCAGGGGTCTCGACACAGATACGCAGTATTTT . TRBJ2-3 few TRBV7-9
CSARDGASGEKLFF TGCAGTGCTAGGGACGGGGCGTCTGGTGAAAAACTGTTTTTT . TRBJ1-4 . TRBV20-1
CASSSGRGHIQYF TGCGCCAGCAGCTCAGGCAGGGGACACATTCAGTACTTC . TRBJ2-4 . TRBV5-1
CASSDRDTEAFF TGTGCCAGCAGTGACAGGGACACTGAAGCTTTCTTT . TRBJ1-1 few TRBV6-1